A selection of T cell receptor beta chains follows, all from one sample in a study of identical twins. TCRdb re-called the 5' RACE reads through MiXCR, storing one row per CDR3 protein. The sample consists of about 890,000 distinct CDR3 sequences, about 12% of them appearing once. These records were also assigned to another study, of yellow fever vaccine responses in identical twins.

The sample was PBMCs. The receptors were gathered from a young woman in good health. Each CDR3 is given with its conserved first and last residue. D genes are given only for firm matches. Where a row states a size, it is once, few, many or the class of an expanded clone; other rows omit it.

cdr3_aa,cdr3_nt,v_call,d_call,clone_size,j_call
CASSGTIGTSGLKTQYF,TGTGCCAGCAGCGGGACGATCGGGACTAGCGGTCTTAAAACGCAGTATTTT,TRBV7-9,TRBD2,few,TRBJ2-3
CAISEPGQGTGELFF,TGTGCCATCAGTGAGCCGGGACAGGGCACCGGGGAGCTGTTTTTT,TRBV10-3,TRBD1,-,TRBJ2-2
CASSQLSGYEQYF,TGTGCCAGCTCACAGCTCAGTGGCTACGAGCAGTACTTC,TRBV18,-,-,TRBJ2-7
CASSWGQRNQPQHF,TGTGCCAGCAGTTGGGGACAGCGCAATCAGCCCCAGCATTTT,TRBV12-3/TRBV12-4,TRBD1,few,TRBJ1-5
CSARWTSGNNEQFF,TGCAGTGCTAGGTGGACTAGCGGGAACAATGAGCAGTTCTTC,TRBV20-1,TRBD2,-,TRBJ2-1
CASSLAPKVAGANVLTF,TGTGCCAGCAGTCTCGCCCCAAAGGTGGCTGGGGCCAACGTCCTGACTTTC,TRBV27,-,-,TRBJ2-6
CASSPYLQGASTDTQYF,TGTGCCAGCAGTCCCTATCTTCAGGGGGCGTCCACAGATACGCAGTATTTT,TRBV28,TRBD1,-,TRBJ2-3
CASSLGGGVLYEQYF,TGTGCCAGCAGCTTAGGAGGCGGGGTCCTCTACGAGCAGTACTTC,TRBV13,-,few,TRBJ2-7
CASSLGLASLNEQFF,TGTGCCAGCAGTTTAGGACTAGCGTCATTAAACGAGCAGTTCTTC,TRBV7-3,TRBD2,few,TRBJ2-1
CASSPLAGLPTGELFF,TGTGCCAGCAGCCCCCTAGCTGGTCTACCCACCGGGGAGCTGTTTTTT,TRBV11-3,-,-,TRBJ2-2
CSVAPWDSATYNEQFF,TGCAGCGTGGCTCCCTGGGACAGCGCGACTTACAATGAGCAGTTCTTC,TRBV29-1,TRBD1,many,TRBJ2-1